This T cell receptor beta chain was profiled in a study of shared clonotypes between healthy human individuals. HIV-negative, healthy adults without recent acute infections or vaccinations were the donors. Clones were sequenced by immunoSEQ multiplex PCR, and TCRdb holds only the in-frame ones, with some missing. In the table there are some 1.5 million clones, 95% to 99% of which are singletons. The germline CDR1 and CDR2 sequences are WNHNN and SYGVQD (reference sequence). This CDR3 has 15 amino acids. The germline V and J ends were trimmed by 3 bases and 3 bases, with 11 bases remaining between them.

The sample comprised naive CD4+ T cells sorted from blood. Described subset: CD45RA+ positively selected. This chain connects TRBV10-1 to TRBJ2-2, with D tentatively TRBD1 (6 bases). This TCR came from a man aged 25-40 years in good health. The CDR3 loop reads CASSDRQGHTGELFF. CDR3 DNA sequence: TGCGCCAGCAGTGATCGGCAGGGGCACACCGGGGAGCTGTTTTTT.